The 16 T cell receptor beta chains presented below share a single source sample, sequenced in a study of control samples from healthy donors and cancer patients. Profiling relied on immunoSEQ multiplex PCR, and the TCRdb table lists in-frame clones only, not all of them. The sample holds approximately 150,000 clones, approximately 94% seen once. Sequences were obtained from PBMCs. These receptors were collected from a man aged 55 to 70 with colorectal cancer.

Only one count was recorded for this clone. The gene calls are TRBV6-5 and TRBJ2-7; 10 bases fit TRBD2. Germline lookup yields CDR1 MNHEY and CDR2 SVGAGI. This CDR3 spans 15 amino acids. V lost 6 bases to trimming and J lost 2 bases; unmatched junction nucleotides: 7. The CDR3 region is CASSLTSGPTYEQYF. DNA of the CDR3: TGTGCCAGCAGCCTGACTAGCGGGCCCACCTACGAGCAGTACTTC.

The J gene is TRBJ2-3, the V gene TRBV3-1 (or the pseudogene TRBV3-2), with 12 bases fitting TRBD2. The ends lost 4 bases at V and 5 bases at J; junction bases unmatched: 10. CDR1 LGHDT and CDR2 YNNKEL come from the germline V gene (reference sequence). The CDR3 covers 17 residues. The CDR3 sequence: CASSLSTSGGFLDTQYF. The CDR3 DNA reads TGTGCCAGCAGCCTATCGACTAGCGGGGGCTTTCTAGATACGCAGTATTTT.

The chain uses TRBV5-6 and TRBJ1-3, with D uncertain. CDR1 and CDR2 (germline): SGHDT, YYEEEE. V lost 0 bases, J lost 2 bases, and 9 bases lay in between. The CDR3 has 15 residues. CDR3: CASSLASKAGNTIYF. The CDR3 DNA sequence: TGTGCCAGCAGCTTGGCCAGTAAGGCTGGAAACACCATATATTTT.

This chain joins TRBV24-1 and TRBJ2-5; perhaps TRBD1 as D (6 bases). Per the germline V gene, CDR1 is KGHDR and CDR2 is SFDVKD. The V end lost 0 bases, the J end lost 5 bases, and 12 bases lay between the germline ends. The CDR3 length is 15 residues. The CDR3: CATSDLQGWTETQYF. In nucleotides, the CDR3 is TGTGCCACCAGTGATTTGCAGGGGTGGACGGAGACCCAGTACTTC.

The chain joins TRBV6-5 to TRBJ2-3, with 11 bases aligning to TRBD2. CDR3 length: 16 amino acids. J lost 7 bases, V lost 0 bases, and 6 bases had no gene match. Looked up from germline, CDR1 is MNHEY and CDR2 is SVGAGI. CDR3 protein: CASSYSTSGGRNTQYF. The CDR3 nucleotides are TGTGCCAGCAGTTACTCAACTAGCGGGGGACGAAATACGCAGTATTTT.

The J gene is TRBJ2-3, the V gene TRBV19; 14 nucleotides match TRBD2. Germline V gives CDR1 LNHDA, CDR2 SQIVND (reference sequence). With V trimmed by 5 bases and J by 0 bases, 7 bases remained unmatched. CDR3 size: 18 residues. The DNA of the CDR3 is TGTGCCAGTAGTGGAGGACTAGCGGGGGGCACTAGCACAGATACGCAGTATTTT. Its translation: CASSGGLAGGTSTDTQYF.

The rearrangement joins TRBV11-2 to TRBJ2-3, with D possibly matching TRBD2 (6 bases). Germline V gene sequence: CDR1 SGHAT, CDR2 FQNNGV. The CDR3 contains 15 residues. Trimming removed 5 bases at V and 1 base at J, with 13 bases between. The CDR3 region is CASSAIWGGTDTQYF. The CDR3 DNA reads as TGTGCCAGCAGCGCTATATGGGGGGGCACAGATACGCAGTATTTT.

There are a few counts of this clone. The chain uses TRBV7-8 and TRBJ1-6; the D gene is possibly TRBD1 (6 bases). The germline V gene encodes CDR1 SGHVS and CDR2 FQNEAQ. This CDR3 region has 14 residues. V lost 5 bases to trimming and J lost 6 bases, with 11 bases between them. The CDR3 spells CASSPGGPNSPLHF. DNA for the CDR3: TGTGCCAGCAGCCCCGGGGGGCCTAATTCACCCCTCCACTTT.

The chain has TRBV30 and TRBJ1-5; TRBD1 is a possible D gene (6 bases). The CDR3 sequence is 14 residues long. Deletions cut 4 bases from V and 4 bases from J, with 14 bases between. CDR1 GTSNPN and CDR2 SVGIG come from the germline V gene (reference sequence). The CDR3 here is CAWKLQGWNQPQHF. DNA for the CDR3: TGTGCCTGGAAGTTGCAGGGGTGGAATCAGCCCCAGCATTTT.

V gene TRBV9 combines with J gene TRBJ2-1; D may be TRBD2 (6 bases). The V end was cut by 0 bases, the J end by 9 bases, with 16 bases between. There are 15 residues in the CDR3. In germline, CDR1 is SGDLS, CDR2 YYNGEE. CDR3 sequence reads: CASSVAGYGGVEQFF. The CDR3 bases are TGTGCCAGCAGCGTAGCGGGCTACGGAGGGGTTGAGCAGTTCTTC.

The CDR3 is CASSLDSRGDQPQHF. The CDR3 DNA follows: TGTGCCAGCAGCTTAGATTCCCGAGGCGACCAGCCCCAGCATTTT. The chain is built from TRBV7-9 and TRBJ1-5; no reliable D call. Trimming pared 1 base from V and 7 bases from J, leaving 14 bases between. This CDR3 contains 15 residues. Germline assignment: CDR1 SEHNR and CDR2 FQNEAQ (reference sequence).

The table lists this clone with a count of one. The chain carries TRBV5-4 and TRBJ2-3; 9 nucleotides match TRBD1. The CDR3 sequence is 15 residues long. After removal of 2 bases from V and 0 bases from J, the junction contained 1 base not matched to a gene. CDR1 is SGHNT, CDR2 YYREEE, per germline (reference sequence). CDR3 sequence reads: CASSLGQGSTDTQYF. DNA for the CDR3: TGTGCCAGCAGCTTAGGACAGGGGAGCACAGATACGCAGTATTTT. The variable domain in full, completed from reference TRBV5-4 and TRBJ2-3, reads ETGVTQSPTHLIKTRGQQVTLRCSSQSGHNTVSWYQQALGQGPQFIFQYYREEENGRGNFPPRFSGLQFPNYSSELNVNALELDDSALYLCASSLGQGSTDTQYFGPGTRLTVL.

The genes are TRBV9 and TRBJ2-5, with D perhaps matching TRBD2 (6 bases). The V end was cut by 7 bases, the J end by 5 bases, with 15 bases between. The CDR3 runs 13 residues. Germline CDR1 reads SGDLS; CDR2 reads YYNGEE. This CDR3 reads CASSGLRMETQYF. In nucleotides, the CDR3 is TGTGCCAGCTCGGGACTCCGGATGGAGACCCAGTACTTC. Together with reference TRBV9 and TRBJ2-5, the CDR3 gives the full variable domain: DSGVTQTPKHLITATGQRVTLRCSPRSGDLSVYWYQQSLDQGLQFLIQYYNGEERAKGNILERFSAQQFPDLHSELNLSSLELGDSALYFCASSGLRMETQYFGPGTRLLVL.

The chain uses TRBV30 and TRBJ2-3, with 10 bases fitting TRBD1. Germline V gene data show CDR1 as GTSNPN and CDR2 as SVGIG (reference sequence). J lost 1 base, V lost 5 bases, and 3 bases had no gene match. The CDR3 runs 14 residues. The CDR3 DNA sequence: TGTGCCTGGGGGACAGGGGAGGGCACAGATACGCAGTATTTT. Translated: CAWGTGEGTDTQYF.

The genes are TRBV18 and TRBJ1-2, with 7 positions matching TRBD1. V was pared by 6 bases and J by 7 bases, with 11 bases of the junction left unmatched. Germline loops: CDR1 KGHSH, CDR2 LQKENI. The CDR3 extends over 14 amino acids. In DNA, the CDR3 is TGTGCCAGCTCGCTGGACAGGATAAGTTTTGGCTACACCTTC. This sequence encodes CASSLDRISFGYTF. The full variable domain, in which reference TRBV18 and TRBJ1-2 provide the parts outside the CDR3, is NAGVMQNPRHLVRRRGQEARLRCSPMKGHSHVYWYRQLPEEGLKFMVYLQKENIIDESGMPKERFSAEFPKEGPSILRIQQVVRGDSAAYFCASSLDRISFGYTFGSGTRLTVV.

This clone was recorded once. This sequence joins TRBV7-2 and TRBJ2-6; D gene uncertain. This CDR3 has 17 amino acids. V lost 5 bases and J lost 1, with 15 bases in between. Germline CDR1 is SGHTA and CDR2 is FQGNSA. CDR3 coding DNA: TGTGCCAGCAGCCCCCTGAGGTTGCGGTCTGGGGCCAACGTCCTGACTTTC. It codes for CASSPLRLRSGANVLTF.